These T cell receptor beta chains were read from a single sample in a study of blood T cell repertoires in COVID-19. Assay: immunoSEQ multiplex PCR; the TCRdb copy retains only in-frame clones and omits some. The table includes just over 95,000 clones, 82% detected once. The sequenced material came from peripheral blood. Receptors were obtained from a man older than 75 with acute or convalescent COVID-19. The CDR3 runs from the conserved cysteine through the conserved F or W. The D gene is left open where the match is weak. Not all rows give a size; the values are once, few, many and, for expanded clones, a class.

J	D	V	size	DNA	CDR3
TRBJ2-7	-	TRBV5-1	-	TGCGCCAGCAGCTCTCGACAAGGCTACGAGCAGTACTTC	CASSSRQGYEQYF
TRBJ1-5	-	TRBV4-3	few	TGCGCCAGCAGCCAAGAGGAATGGGGGGGGCCCCAGCATTTT	CASSQEEWGGPQHF
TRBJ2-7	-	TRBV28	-	TGTGCCAGCAGTCCCCCAGTGGCAGGGGCCTACGAGCAGTACTTC	CASSPPVAGAYEQYF
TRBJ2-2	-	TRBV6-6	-	TGTGCCAGCCTAGGACATCAGAACACCGGGGAGCTGTTTTTT	CASLGHQNTGELFF
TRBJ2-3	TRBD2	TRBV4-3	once	TGCGCCAGCAGCCAAGGTGGGACTAGCGGGGGACCAGATACGCAGTATTTT	CASSQGGTSGGPDTQYF
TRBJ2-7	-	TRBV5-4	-	TGTGCCAGCAGCTTGGTAAACGAGCAGTACTTC	CASSLVNEQYF
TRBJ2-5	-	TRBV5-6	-	TGTGCCAGCAGCAGGGACTCCAGGGCCGAGACCCAGTACTTC	CASSRDSRAETQYF
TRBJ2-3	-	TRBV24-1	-	TGTGCCACCAGAGAGGGGGGGTATAGCACAGATACGCAGTATTTT	CATREGGYSTDTQYF
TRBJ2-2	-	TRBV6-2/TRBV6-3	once	TGTGCCAGCAGTTACGGGGCGGGGCCGCTCACCGGGGAGCTGTTTTTT	CASSYGAGPLTGELFF
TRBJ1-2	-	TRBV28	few	TGTGCCAGCACCTCCGGGGGGAACTATGGCTACACCTTC	CASTSGGNYGYTF
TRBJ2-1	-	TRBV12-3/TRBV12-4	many	TGTGCCAGCAGTTTCGGTAGTGAGCAGTTCTTC	CASSFGSEQFF
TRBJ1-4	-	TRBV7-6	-	TGTGCCAGCAGTCTGGGGGGGGGTGAAAAACTGTTTTTT	CASSLGGGEKLFF
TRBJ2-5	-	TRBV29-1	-	TGCAGCGTTACCCACGAACCCGGAGGCGGAGAGACCCAGTACTTC	CSVTHEPGGGETQYF
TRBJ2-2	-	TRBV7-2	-	TGTGCCAGCAGCTTAGCGGCAGGCGGGGAGCTGTTTTTT	CASSLAAGGELFF
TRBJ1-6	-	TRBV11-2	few	TGTGCCAGCAGTCCCTCGGGGGGTTCACCCCTCCACTTT	CASSPSGGSPLHF
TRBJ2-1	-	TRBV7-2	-	TGTGCCAGCAGCTTATCACGAGGGAGCGGTTACAATGAGCAGTTCTTC	CASSLSRGSGYNEQFF
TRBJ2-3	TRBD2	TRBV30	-	TGTGCCTGGAACACTGACAGGGTACTAGCGGGGGGGCGAGATACGCAGTATTTT	CAWNTDRVLAGGRDTQYF
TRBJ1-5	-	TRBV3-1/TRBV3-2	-	TGTGCCAGCAGCCAAGGGCAGGGGCATCAGCCCCAGCATTTT	CASSQGQGHQPQHF
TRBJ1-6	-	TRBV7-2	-	TGTGCCAGCAGCGGGCTCGGAGGGAATAATTCACCCCTCCACTTT	CASSGLGGNNSPLHF
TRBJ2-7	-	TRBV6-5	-	TGTGCCAGCAGCTTTCAGGGGATAGGCTACGAGCAGTACTTC	CASSFQGIGYEQYF
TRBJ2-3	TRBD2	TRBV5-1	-	TGCGCCAGCAGCCCCTTACTAGCGGGAGGGCAAGATACGCAGTATTTT	CASSPLLAGGQDTQYF
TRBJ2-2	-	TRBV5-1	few	TGCGCCACCTCTTATCAGGGGACCGGGGAGCTGTTTTTT	CATSYQGTGELFF
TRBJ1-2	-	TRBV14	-	TGTGCCAGCAGCCAAGTCCTCAATGCGGGTGGCTACACCTTC	CASSQVLNAGGYTF
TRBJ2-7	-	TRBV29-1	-	TGCAGCGTTGCGGAGGGGGCGAGGGAGCAGTACTTC	CSVAEGAREQYF
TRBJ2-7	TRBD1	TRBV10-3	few	TGTGCCCCCGACCCGGGACAGGGGGTGTACGAGCAGTACTTC	CAPDPGQGVYEQYF
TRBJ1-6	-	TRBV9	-	TGTGCCAGCAGCGCCGCTGGTCGGGGAAATTCACCCCTCCACTTT	CASSAAGRGNSPLHF
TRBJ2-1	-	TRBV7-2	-	TGTGCCAGCAGCCCCTTGACAGTTAACAATGAGCAGTTCTTC	CASSPLTVNNEQFF
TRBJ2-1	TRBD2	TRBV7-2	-	TGTGCCAGCACCCTCTCGGCGGGGGTAGGTGAGCAGTTCTTC	CASTLSAGVGEQFF
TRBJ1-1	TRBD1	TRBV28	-	TGTGCCAGCATTCGACAGGGTAGGACTGAAGCTTTCTTT	CASIRQGRTEAFF
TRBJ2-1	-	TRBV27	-	TGTGCCAGCAGTTTATCCTCGTACTACTCCTACAATGAGCAGTTCTTC	CASSLSSYYSYNEQFF
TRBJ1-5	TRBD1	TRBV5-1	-	TGCGCCAGCAGCTTGGCTCCGGACAGGGGCGATCAGCCCCAGCATTTT	CASSLAPDRGDQPQHF
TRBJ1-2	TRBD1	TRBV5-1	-	TGCGCCAGCACCCGAACTCCTGGACAGGGCTCTTATGGCTACACCTTC	CASTRTPGQGSYGYTF
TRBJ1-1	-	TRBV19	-	TGTGCCAGTAGCCGACCCGGGACAACGAACACTGAAGCTTTCTTT	CASSRPGTTNTEAFF
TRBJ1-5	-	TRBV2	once	TGTGCCAGGTCCGGGACTGTAGAGGGGCCCCAGCATTTT	CARSGTVEGPQHF
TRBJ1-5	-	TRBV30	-	TGTGCCTGGAGTGTAACAGGGAATATGAATCAGCCCCAGCATTTT	CAWSVTGNMNQPQHF
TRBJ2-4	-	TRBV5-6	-	TGTGCCAGCAGCTTTGCCACATCCAAAAACATTCAGTACTTC	CASSFATSKNIQYF
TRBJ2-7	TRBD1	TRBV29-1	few	TGCAGCGTCTCGGGACAGGGGGCTCGTGGACGTTACGAGCAGTACTTC	CSVSGQGARGRYEQYF
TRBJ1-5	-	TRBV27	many	TGTGCCAGCAGTTCTTCAGTCAGGAATCAGCCCCAGCATTTT	CASSSSVRNQPQHF
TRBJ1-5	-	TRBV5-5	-	TGTGCCAGCAGCTTGGTACCAGATCAGCCCCAGCATTTT	CASSLVPDQPQHF
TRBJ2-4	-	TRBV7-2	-	TGTGCCAGCAGCCCCAGCACCCGACAGAAAAACATTCAGTACTTC	CASSPSTRQKNIQYF
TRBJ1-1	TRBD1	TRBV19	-	TGTGCCAGTAGATCCGGACAGGGAAGGGTGGAAGTCACTGAAGCTTTCTTT	CASRSGQGRVEVTEAFF
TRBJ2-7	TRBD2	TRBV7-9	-	TGTGCCAGCAGCTTAGTAGTCAGCGGGAGCGAGCAGTACTTC	CASSLVVSGSEQYF
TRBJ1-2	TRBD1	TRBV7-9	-	TGTGCCAGCAGCTTCGGGACAGGGGTTGGCTACACCTTC	CASSFGTGVGYTF
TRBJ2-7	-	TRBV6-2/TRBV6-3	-	TGTGCCAGCAGTTCCCCCACAGGGCGCGGCTACGAGCAGTACTTC	CASSSPTGRGYEQYF
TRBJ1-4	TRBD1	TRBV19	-	TGTGCCAGCGCGAAGACAGGGCTCGACGAAAAACTGTTTTTT	CASAKTGLDEKLFF